This T cell receptor beta chain was sequenced during a study of CXCR3-negative and CXCR3-positive naive CD8 T cells (dated 2019 in TCRdb). Background for the entire study: In total, 130 million to 150 million TRB reads were obtained, which works out to roughly 1.5 +/- 0.3 million reads per library. Naive subsets from several donors and memory cells from 3 donors were included in the TRBV-TRBJ cluster analysis. Diversity and physicochemical repertoire analyses were performed on some 10 donors pooled from two independent experiments. On the study overall, not on this receptor specifically: Because CXCR3 expression was partially decreased after cryopreservation, freshly isolated PBMCs were used for most assays. Similar TRBV-TRBJ usage was shown by naive CXCR3-negative and CXCR3-positive cells from the same donor, whereas distinct patterns were shown by memory cells. Because surface CD5, which is linked to self-reactivity in mice, was comparable between the naive subsets, TCR interaction strength was also inferred from the physicochemical properties of TRB CDR3s. Both naive subsets had comparably high repertoire diversity, while memory CD8+ T cells had much lower repertoire diversity. TRB CDR3s from CXCR3-positive naive cells showed higher hydrophobicity (lower Kidera factor 4), lower energy, and higher strength and volume indices than CXCR3-negative naive cells.

For each CD8+ T cell subset, flow sorting was done in triplicate, and some 300,000 cells per subset went directly into RLT lysis buffer. To exclude memory contaminants, naive CD8+ T cells were stringently defined as CD45RO-CCR7+CD27+CD95-. Standard density gradient centrifugation was used to isolate peripheral blood mononuclear cells from buffy coats. A FACSAria III was used to flow-sort naive CXCR3-negative and CXCR3-positive CD8+ T cells. An RNeasy Mini Kit was used to extract total RNA from the sorted cells. The CDR3, cysteine through phenylalanine, is 12 amino acids long. No DNA sequence is on record. Sequences SQVTM (CDR1) and ANQGSEA (CDR2) are obtained from the germline V gene. The sequencing machine was a NextSeq 550. The Human TCR Profiling Kit (MiLaboratory) was used to prepare UMI-labeled 5' RACE TRB cDNA libraries. cDNA synthesis used the entire amount of extracted RNA, and PCR amplification then used the entire amount of cDNA produced. The libraries were made side by side, with each library going through the same number of PCR cycles. The authors' analysis ran thus. About 50,000 +/- 9,200 unique UMI-labeled TRB cDNA molecules per library were extracted with MIGEC and MiXCR, with at least two reads per UMI required. On average, roughly 40,000 +/- 10,000 functional in-frame TRB CDR3 nucleotide clonotypes lacking stop codons were found per library. Diversity metrics, including normalized Shannon-Wiener and Chao1, were computed in VDJtools after downsampling to 5000 UMI-labeled TRB molecules per sample. For the central five CDR3 residues, VDJtools calculated physicochemical properties weighted by clonotype size, namely interaction energy, strength, volume and Kidera factor 4. Reads reprocessed by TCRdb are summarized as one entry per CDR3 protein sequence, and DNA is absent. For this entry, the V and J calls and clone size follow TCRdb and not the study's own pipeline. The sample table includes about 56,000 distinct CDR3 sequences. In total, the top ten clones hold about 0.78% of the sample.

Notes on this clonotype: Its antigen target is currently unknown.

The sequence was collected from a human donor in good health. Some clones in this sample may be carry-over from other donors' samples. Recombination joined TRBV29-1 with TRBJ2-7; TCRdb calls TRBD1, which cannot be checked without DNA. The sample consisted of naive CXCR3+ CD8+ T cells from blood. This specimen's cell subset or site label, per the study, means: CD45RO-CCR7+CD27+CD95- naive CD8+ T cells expressing CXCR3 (TNR3+). CDR3 protein: CSVRGQGGEQYF.